Included here is one T cell receptor (beta chain) sequence, with context. Other DNA sequences in this sample translate to the same CDR3. Authors' data handling: By means of reference gene primer amplification, nucleated cell counts were estimated. Using immunoSEQ multiplex PCR, the repertoire was profiled, and TCRdb retains in-frame clones only, with some absent. V and J calls and clone size follow that table, whereas D and trimming were derived from the DNA. Among over 100,000 clones listed, 91% were seen once. The data are from a study of blood T cell repertoires in COVID-19. Across the whole study: The origin of the acute and convalescent COVID-19 samples was the United States, Italy and Spain. Nucleic acid was either cDNA or gDNA, and it came from T cells, B-cell-depleted T cells, or PBMCs.

This CDR3 spans 12 amino acids. Germline V gene sequence: CDR1 KGHSH, CDR2 LQKENI. V dropped 3 bases and J dropped 5 bases, with 7 bases sitting between them. The rearrangement joins TRBV18 to TRBJ2-5, with D tentatively TRBD2 (5 bases). The sequence was collected from a human donor in a cohort sampled during active COVID-19. The material sequenced was peripheral blood. The CDR3 spells CASSPGGETQYF. CDR3 DNA: TGTGCCAGCTCACCCGGAGGTGAGACCCAGTACTTC.